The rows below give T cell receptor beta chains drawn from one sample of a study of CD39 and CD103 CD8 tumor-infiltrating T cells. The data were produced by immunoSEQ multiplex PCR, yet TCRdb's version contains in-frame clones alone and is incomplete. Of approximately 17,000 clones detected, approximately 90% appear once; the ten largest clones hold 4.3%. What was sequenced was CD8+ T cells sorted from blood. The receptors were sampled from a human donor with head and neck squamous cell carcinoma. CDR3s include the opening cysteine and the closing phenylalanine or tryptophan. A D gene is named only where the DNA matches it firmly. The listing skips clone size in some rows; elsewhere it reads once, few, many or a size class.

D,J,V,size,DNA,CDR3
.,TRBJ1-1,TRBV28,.,TGTGCCAGCAGTTTATTTAGTACTGAAGCTTTCTTT,CASSLFSTEAFF
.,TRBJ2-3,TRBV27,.,TGTGCCAGCAGGAAAGGGGTGGATACGCAGTATTTT,CASRKGVDTQYF
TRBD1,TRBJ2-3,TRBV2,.,TGTGCCAGCAGTGGGGGACAGGGGTACGCAGATACGCAGTATTTT,CASSGGQGYADTQYF
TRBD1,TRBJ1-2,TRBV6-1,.,TGTGCCAGCAGTGAACTTGGACAGGGGGTCACCATTTATGGCTACACCTTC,CASSELGQGVTIYGYTF
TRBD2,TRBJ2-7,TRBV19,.,TGTGCCAGTAGTATGGGCCCGGGAGGCGAGCAGTACTTC,CASSMGPGGEQYF
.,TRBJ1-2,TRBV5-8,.,TGTGCCAGCAGCTTGGTTTTCGGCGGCTACACCTTC,CASSLVFGGYTF
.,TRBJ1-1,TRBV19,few,TGTGCCAGTAGCCCCACCGACACTGAAGCTTTCTTT,CASSPTDTEAFF
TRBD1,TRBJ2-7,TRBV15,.,TGTGCCACCAGCAGAGAAATTGGGACAGCTCCCTACGAGCAGTACTTC,CATSREIGTAPYEQYF
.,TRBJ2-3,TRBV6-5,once,TGTGCCAGCAGTTACTCGGGCACAGATACGCAGTATTTT,CASSYSGTDTQYF
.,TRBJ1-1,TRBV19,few,TGTGCCAGTAGTATAGGCGCAGGTTTGAACACTGAAGCTTTCTTT,CASSIGAGLNTEAFF
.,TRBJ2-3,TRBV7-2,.,TGTGCCAGCAGAGAGCTCGTGGGCGGGATCCTAGATACGCAGTATTTT,CASRELVGGILDTQYF
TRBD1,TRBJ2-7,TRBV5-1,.,TGCGCCAGCAGCCTTGAGGGACAGGGGATCGAGCAGTACTTC,CASSLEGQGIEQYF
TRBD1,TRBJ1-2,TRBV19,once,TGTGCCAGTAGTCCCGGGACAGGGGGTCTCTATGGCTACACCTTC,CASSPGTGGLYGYTF
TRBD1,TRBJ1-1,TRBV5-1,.,TGCGCCAGCAGCTGGGGGACAGGGGTGCGGAACACTGAAGCTTTCTTT,CASSWGTGVRNTEAFF
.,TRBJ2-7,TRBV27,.,TGTGCCAGCAGTTTCTCAGCGAGCTCCTACGAGCAGTACTTC,CASSFSASSYEQYF
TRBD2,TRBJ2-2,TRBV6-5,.,TGTGCCAGCAGACCAATAGCGGGGGGGCCCCGGGAGCTGTTTTTT,CASRPIAGGPRELFF
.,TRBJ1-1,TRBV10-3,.,TGTGCCATCAGTGAATCCTTCGCGCTATCGACTGAAGCTTTCTTT,CAISESFALSTEAFF
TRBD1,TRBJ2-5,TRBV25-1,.,TGTGCCAGCAGTGCGGGACAGGGTCCGGGAGAGACCCAGTACTTC,CASSAGQGPGETQYF
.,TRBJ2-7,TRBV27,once,TGTGCCAGCAGTTTAGGGGCGGACGAGCAGTACTTC,CASSLGADEQYF
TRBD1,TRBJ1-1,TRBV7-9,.,TGTGCCAGCAGCGACAGGGATCTTATGAACACTGAAGCTTTCTTT,CASSDRDLMNTEAFF
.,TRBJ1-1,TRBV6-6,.,TGTGCCAGCAGTCTCCTGGGGACGGGTGGCACTGAAGCTTTCTTT,CASSLLGTGGTEAFF
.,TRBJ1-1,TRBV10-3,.,TGTGCCATCAGAGCCGGGGACACTGAAGCTTTCTTT,CAIRAGDTEAFF
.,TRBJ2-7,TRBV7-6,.,TGTGCCAGCAGCTTAGGGTCTGGGGGTTACGAGCAGTACTTC,CASSLGSGGYEQYF
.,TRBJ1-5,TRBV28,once,TGTGCCAGCAGTTTCGGCAGGTACAATCAGCCCCAGCATTTT,CASSFGRYNQPQHF
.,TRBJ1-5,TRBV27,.,TGTGCCAGCAGCTCACTGACAGGAGTCAATCAGCCCCAGCATTTT,CASSSLTGVNQPQHF
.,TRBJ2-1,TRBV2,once,TGTGCCAGGAAAAAACAGGGAGGCAATGAGCAGTTCTTC,CARKKQGGNEQFF
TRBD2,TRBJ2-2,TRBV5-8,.,TGTGCCAGCAGCCCACCCATAACTAGCGGGGGGAGAACCGGGGAGCTGTTTTTT,CASSPPITSGGRTGELFF
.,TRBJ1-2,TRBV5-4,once,TGTGCCAGCAGCTTGGGGCCCGGGACGGGGAACAACTATGGCTACACCTTC,CASSLGPGTGNNYGYTF
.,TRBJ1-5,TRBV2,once,TGTGCCAGCAGTTGGGGGATGAAGGGCAATCAGCCCCAGCATTTT,CASSWGMKGNQPQHF
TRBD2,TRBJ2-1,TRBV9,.,TGTGCCAGCAGCGTATCGGGGGGGAGCTCCTACAATGAGCAGTTCTTC,CASSVSGGSSYNEQFF
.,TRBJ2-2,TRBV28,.,TGTGCCAGTCGACAGGTCGCGAACACCGGGGAGCTGTTTTTT,CASRQVANTGELFF
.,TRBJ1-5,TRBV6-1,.,TGTGCCAGCGAAGACAGAGCGTATAGCAATCAGCCCCAGCATTTT,CASEDRAYSNQPQHF
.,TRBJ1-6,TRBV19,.,TGTGCCAGTAGTATAGGTGGCAGAGGATATAATTCACCCCTCCACTTT,CASSIGGRGYNSPLHF
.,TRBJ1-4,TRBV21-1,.,TGTGCCAGCAAGAACCGACAGGGTTGGGACCCATCCCCCGAAAAACTGTTTTTT,CASKNRQGWDPSPEKLFF
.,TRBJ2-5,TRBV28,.,TGTGCCAGCAGCCCCGCCAGGGAGCGCCAAGAGACCCAGTACTTC,CASSPARERQETQYF
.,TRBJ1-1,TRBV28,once,TGTGCCAGCAGTATCCTAAACACTGAAGCTTTCTTT,CASSILNTEAFF
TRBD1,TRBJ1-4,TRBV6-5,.,TGTGCCAGCAGCTACTCGTTGGGACAGCCAAATGAAAAACTGTTTTTT,CASSYSLGQPNEKLFF
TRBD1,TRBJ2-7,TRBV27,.,TGTGCCAGCAGAGGGACAGGGGACTACGAGCAGTACTTC,CASRGTGDYEQYF
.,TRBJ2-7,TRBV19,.,TGTGCCAGTAGTATGGATACGTACGAGCAGTACTTC,CASSMDTYEQYF
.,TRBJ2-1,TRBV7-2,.,TGTGCCAGCAGCTTAGATGTCGGACGTCAACATTACAATGAGCAGTTCTTC,CASSLDVGRQHYNEQFF
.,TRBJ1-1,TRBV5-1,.,TGCGCCAGCAGCTTGGCCTTGAGGGACACTGAAGCTTTCTTT,CASSLALRDTEAFF
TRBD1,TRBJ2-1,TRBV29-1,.,TGCAGCGGACAGGGGGGGTTGAATGAGCAGTTCTTC,CSGQGGLNEQFF
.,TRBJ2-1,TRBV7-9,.,TGTGCCAGCAGCTTAGAAATCGGCTTAAACAATGAGCAGTTCTTC,CASSLEIGLNNEQFF
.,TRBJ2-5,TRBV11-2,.,TGTGCCAGCACCCTCATTGGGAGGACCGAAGAGACCCAGTACTTC,CASTLIGRTEETQYF
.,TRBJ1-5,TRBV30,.,TGTGCCTGGAGTGTGGGCACAGCTAACAATCAGCCCCAGCATTTT,CAWSVGTANNQPQHF
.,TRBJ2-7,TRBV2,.,TGTGCCAGCAGGGGACTGGACAGCTACGAGCAGTACTTC,CASRGLDSYEQYF
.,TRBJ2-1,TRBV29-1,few,TGCAGCGTCGCCGCGGGTTATGAGCAGTTCTTC,CSVAAGYEQFF
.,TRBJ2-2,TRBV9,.,TGTGCCAGCAGCGTATCAGGGGCGGACACCGGGGAGCTGTTTTTT,CASSVSGADTGELFF
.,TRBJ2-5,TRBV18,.,TGTGCCAGCTCAGATACAGTTGTCGGGGGTATCCAAGAGACCCAGTACTTC,CASSDTVVGGIQETQYF
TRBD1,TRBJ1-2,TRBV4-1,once,TGCGCCAGCAGCCACGTGGGACAGTTAGTTTATGGCTACACCTTC,CASSHVGQLVYGYTF
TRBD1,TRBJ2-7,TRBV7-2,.,TGTGCCAGCAGCCTCCGGGACAGCTCCTACGAGCAGTACTTC,CASSLRDSSYEQYF